The rows below give T cell receptor beta chains drawn from one sample of a study of identical twins' blood T cells. Each CDR3 protein gets one entry after TCRdb re-called the 5' RACE reads with MiXCR. The sample lists 350,000 to 400,000 distinct CDR3 sequences; 28% were seen once. What was sequenced was PBMCs. Receptor source: a woman aged 18 to 55 in good health. Each CDR3 is given with its conserved first and last residue. Each record gives: J gene, D gene, V gene, clone size, CDR3 length, CDR3 DNA, CDR3 protein. A D gene is named only where the DNA matches it firmly. Part of the rows lack a size; the others show once, few, many or a class for expanded clones.

j_call: TRBJ1-5
d_call: .
v_call: TRBV7-2
clone_size: .
cdr3_length: 15
cdr3_nt: TGTGCCAGCAGCCGGGACTGGAACGTCAATCAGCCCCAGCATTTT
cdr3_aa: CASSRDWNVNQPQHF

j_call: TRBJ2-1
d_call: TRBD2
v_call: TRBV9
clone_size: .
cdr3_length: 16
cdr3_nt: TGTGCCAGCAGCGTGGGTACTAGCGGGAGATACAATGAGCAGTTCTTC
cdr3_aa: CASSVGTSGRYNEQFF

j_call: TRBJ1-3
d_call: .
v_call: TRBV5-1
clone_size: few
cdr3_length: 14
cdr3_nt: TGCGCCAGCAGCTTCGAGGGACCTGGAAACACCATATATTTT
cdr3_aa: CASSFEGPGNTIYF

j_call: TRBJ2-2
d_call: TRBD2
v_call: TRBV27
clone_size: .
cdr3_length: 14
cdr3_nt: TGTGCCAGCAGTTACGACCGGGGGGTCGGGGATCTGTTTTTT
cdr3_aa: CASSYDRGVGDLFF

j_call: TRBJ2-7
d_call: TRBD2
v_call: TRBV9
clone_size: few
cdr3_length: 15
cdr3_nt: TGTGCCAGCAGCGTGGAAGCGGGAACCTCCTACGAGCAGTACTTC
cdr3_aa: CASSVEAGTSYEQYF

j_call: TRBJ1-1
d_call: .
v_call: TRBV11-2
clone_size: few
cdr3_length: 14
cdr3_nt: TGTGCCAGCAGCTTAGATCGGTATGGGAGTCGGGCTTTCTTT
cdr3_aa: CASSLDRYGSRAFF

j_call: TRBJ1-1
d_call: TRBD1
v_call: TRBV5-1
clone_size: few
cdr3_length: 13
cdr3_nt: TGCGCCACCAGACAGGGGACGGACACTGAAGCTTTCTTT
cdr3_aa: CATRQGTDTEAFF

j_call: TRBJ1-6
d_call: TRBD1
v_call: TRBV6-2/TRBV6-3
clone_size: many
cdr3_length: 13
cdr3_nt: TGTGCCAGCAGCGACAGGGAAAATTCACCCCTCCACTTT
cdr3_aa: CASSDRENSPLHF

j_call: TRBJ1-4
d_call: .
v_call: TRBV30
clone_size: .
cdr3_length: 13
cdr3_nt: TGTGCCTGGAGCGGGCAGGCAGGTGAAAAACTGTTTTTT
cdr3_aa: CAWSGQAGEKLFF

j_call: TRBJ1-1
d_call: .
v_call: TRBV10-3
clone_size: .
cdr3_length: 15
cdr3_nt: TGTGCCATCAGTGATCACGGGGGCTTGAACACTGAAGCTTTCTTT
cdr3_aa: CAISDHGGLNTEAFF

j_call: TRBJ1-3
d_call: .
v_call: TRBV20-1
clone_size: .
cdr3_length: 16
cdr3_nt: TGCAGTGCTAGAGGTGCTTGGGATACCTCTGGAAACACCATATATTTT
cdr3_aa: CSARGAWDTSGNTIYF

j_call: TRBJ2-5
d_call: .
v_call: TRBV5-1
clone_size: few
cdr3_length: 14
cdr3_nt: TGCGCCAGCAGCTTGGGACAGTTTAAAGAGACCCAGTACTTC
cdr3_aa: CASSLGQFKETQYF

j_call: TRBJ1-1
d_call: .
v_call: TRBV25-1
clone_size: .
cdr3_length: 16
cdr3_nt: TGTGCCAGCAGTGGGTCCGGAGGGGCGGGAAACACTGAAGCTTTCTTT
cdr3_aa: CASSGSGGAGNTEAFF

j_call: TRBJ1-1
d_call: .
v_call: TRBV5-1
clone_size: few
cdr3_length: 14
cdr3_nt: TGCGCCAGCAGGACCAATACAGAGAACACTGAAGCTTTCTTT
cdr3_aa: CASRTNTENTEAFF